This is a list of T cell receptor beta chains from one sample in a study of beta chain features in type 1 diabetes. Sequencing used immunoSEQ multiplex PCR; TCRdb keeps in-frame clones, though not all of them. Of hundreds of thousands of clones in the sample, around an eighth are singletons; the top ten hold just under 0.04%. The sequenced material came from naive CD4+ T cells from blood. These TCRs come from a young man with type 1 diabetes. CDR3s include the opening cysteine and the closing phenylalanine or tryptophan. The order of the fields is D gene, J gene, clone size, V gene, CDR3 DNA, CDR3 protein. A D gene is named only where the DNA matches it firmly. Only some rows state a clone size, as once, few, many or a class for expanded clones.

>NA|TRBJ2-2|NA|TRBV28
TGTGCCAGCAGTTTGGGTGGGGCGCGGACCGGGGAGCTGTTTTTT
CASSLGGARTGELFF
>NA|TRBJ1-2|NA|TRBV29-1
TGCAGCGTTGACCCAACAGGGCTTGGCTATGGCTACACCTTC
CSVDPTGLGYGYTF
>TRBD2|TRBJ2-1|NA|TRBV15
TGTGCCACCAGCAGTCCGGGACTAGCGGGAGGAAGCTCCTACAATGAGCAGTTCTTC
CATSSPGLAGGSSYNEQFF
>TRBD2|TRBJ2-1|few|TRBV18
TGTGCCAGCTCACTCAGCGGGGGGCCCTACAATGAGCAGTTCTTC
CASSLSGGPYNEQFF
>NA|TRBJ2-2|few|TRBV9
TGTGCCAGCAGCGTAGCTACGTCGAGCGGGGAGCTGTTTTTT
CASSVATSSGELFF
>TRBD2|TRBJ2-5|NA|TRBV29-1
TGCAGCGTGGACGGGACTAGCGGACAAGAGACCCAGTACTTC
CSVDGTSGQETQYF
>NA|TRBJ2-7|few|TRBV6-5
TGTGCCAGCAGAGGGGCCCCCCCATACGAGCAGTACTTC
CASRGAPPYEQYF
>NA|TRBJ2-7|once|TRBV27
TGTGCCAGCAGCCTGTCCCGGCGGAACTACGAGCAGTACTTC
CASSLSRRNYEQYF
>NA|TRBJ2-1|NA|TRBV7-3
TGTGCCAGCAGCTTAAACCACTACAATGAGCAGTTCTTC
CASSLNHYNEQFF
>NA|TRBJ1-3|NA|TRBV7-8
TGTGCCAGCGTCTTGGGTACCGGCAGTCGCTCTTCTGGAAACACCATATATTTT
CASVLGTGSRSSGNTIYF
>NA|TRBJ2-3|NA|TRBV7-9
TGTGCCAGCAGATTAGGCTGGGGCACAGATACGCAGTATTTT
CASRLGWGTDTQYF
>TRBD1|TRBJ1-1|NA|TRBV7-2
TGTGCCAGCAGCCCCCATACAGGGGGCGCGGGGACTGAAGCTTTCTTT
CASSPHTGGAGTEAFF
>TRBD2|TRBJ2-5|NA|TRBV19
TGTGCCAGTAGCGGCGGGAGTTTGTCCCAGTACTTC
CASSGGSLSQYF
>NA|TRBJ2-3|NA|TRBV20-1
TGCAGTGTATCACAGAATACGCAGTATTTT
CSVSQNTQYF
>NA|TRBJ2-5|few|TRBV7-2
TGTGCCAGCAGCAGACAATCCGGGGCGCAAGAGACCCAGTACTTC
CASSRQSGAQETQYF
>NA|TRBJ2-5|few|TRBV6-5
TGTGCCAGCAGTTCCCCTGGCACGGGGGAGACCCAGTACTTC
CASSSPGTGETQYF
>NA|TRBJ1-6|NA|TRBV30
TGTGCCTGGAGTGACCCGGGTTCACCCCTCCACTTT
CAWSDPGSPLHF
>TRBD1|TRBJ2-3|NA|TRBV5-1
TGCGCCAGCAGCCGCTATAGGGGACAGAGCACAGATACGCAGTATTTT
CASSRYRGQSTDTQYF
>NA|TRBJ2-5|NA|TRBV20-1
TGCAGTGCTCCACAAGAGACCCAGTACTTC
CSAPQETQYF
>TRBD1|TRBJ1-4|NA|TRBV4-3
TGCGCCAGCAGCCAAGGAATTGGACAGGGGAATGAAAAACTGTTTTTT
CASSQGIGQGNEKLFF
>NA|TRBJ1-2|few|TRBV5-4
TGTGCCAGCAGTCCGCCCAGACAGGACTTCTATGGCTACACCTTC
CASSPPRQDFYGYTF
>NA|TRBJ1-3|few|TRBV6-5
TGTGCCAGCAGTTACCTGGCACCGAGCTCTGGAAACACCATATATTTT
CASSYLAPSSGNTIYF
>NA|TRBJ1-5|NA|TRBV30
TGTGCCTGGACCGGCCAGGAGGGACAGCCCCAGCATTTT
CAWTGQEGQPQHF
>NA|TRBJ2-5|few|TRBV5-1
TGCGCCAGCGAAGCCCAGGGCCTTGAGACCCAGTACTTC
CASEAQGLETQYF
>NA|TRBJ2-3|few|TRBV30
TGTGCCTGGAGTGCGGGGACAGATACGCAGTATTTT
CAWSAGTDTQYF
>NA|TRBJ1-5|few|TRBV5-6
TGTGCCAGCAGCTCCCAGCGGGGAGGACAGCCCCAGCATTTT
CASSSQRGGQPQHF
>NA|TRBJ1-5|NA|TRBV7-2
TGTGCCAGCAGCTTAGTGGACAGCAATCAGCCCCAGCATTTT
CASSLVDSNQPQHF
>NA|TRBJ1-1|few|TRBV30
TGTGCCTGGAGTGTGCTGCACCCAGGTGGCACTGAAGCTTTCTTT
CAWSVLHPGGTEAFF
>NA|TRBJ1-1|few|TRBV2
TGTGCCAGCAGTGAGCCGGGCGAAGCTTTCTTT
CASSEPGEAFF
>TRBD2|TRBJ2-1|few|TRBV11-2
TGTGCCAGCAGCTTAGGGGTTCTAGCGGGAGCTCTCAATGAGCAGTTCTTC
CASSLGVLAGALNEQFF
>TRBD2|TRBJ2-1|NA|TRBV6-5
TGTGCCAGCAGCCGCGGGAGAGGGGCTTACAATGAGCAGTTCTTC
CASSRGRGAYNEQFF
>TRBD1|TRBJ2-2|few|TRBV2
TGTGCCAGCAGAGGGACAGGGTTCTCCGGGGAGCTGTTTTTT
CASRGTGFSGELFF
>NA|TRBJ2-7|few|TRBV19
TGTGCCAGTAGTATGGGCCCGGGCAGGTCAATCTTCTACGAGCAGTACTTC
CASSMGPGRSIFYEQYF
>TRBD1|TRBJ2-7|NA|TRBV5-1
TGCGCCAGCTTCAGACAGGGGGCTAGGTACGAGCAGTACTTC
CASFRQGARYEQYF
>NA|TRBJ2-7|few|TRBV7-2
TGTGCCAGCCGGCTCAGCAGGGCCTACGAGCAGTACTTC
CASRLSRAYEQYF
>TRBD1|TRBJ2-5|few|TRBV14
TGTGCCAGCAGCCAAGGTGGGACAGTGCAAGAGACCCAGTACTTC
CASSQGGTVQETQYF
>NA|TRBJ2-4|few|TRBV18
TGTGCCAGCTCACCAGAGACAGCCAAAAACATTCAGTACTTC
CASSPETAKNIQYF
>TRBD1|TRBJ2-7|NA|TRBV6-5
TGTGCCAGCAATCCCGGGACAGGCGACCCCTACGAGCAGTACTTC
CASNPGTGDPYEQYF
>TRBD2|TRBJ2-7|NA|TRBV7-6
TGTGCCAGCAGCCCGACCGGGAGGGCGGGCTACGAGCAGTACTTC
CASSPTGRAGYEQYF